This entry lists 32 T cell receptor beta chains sequenced from one sample in a study of blood T cell repertoires in COVID-19 (TCRdb year 2020). The library came from the immunoSEQ multiplex PCR assay. TCRdb took over this immuneACCESS table, retaining in-frame rearrangements with V and J assigned. Such tables are incomplete; in checked studies, under half of the missing clones stem from an unresolved V gene, and the remainder is unexplained. A total of about 380,000 clones appear in this sample, around 84% of them only once. The top ten hold 1.1% of the sample. The sequencing sample was made of peripheral blood. The origin of the receptors is a human donor with acute or convalescent COVID-19. The donor label of this sample is uncertain.

The rearrangement uses TRBV6-5 and TRBJ1-2; tentatively, D is TRBD1 (5 bases). This CDR3 region has 13 residues. Germline V gene lookup returns CDR1 MNHEY and CDR2 SVGAGI. Trimming took off 9 bases at V and 5 bases at J, with 16 bases between the two ends. The CDR3 DNA follows: TGTGCCAGTTCCGCACAGGCGTCATATGGCTACACCTTC. This sequence encodes CASSAQASYGYTF.

This chain uses TRBV7-8 with TRBJ2-1, with TRBD2 identical over 7 bases. Germline assignment: CDR1 SGHVS and CDR2 FQNEAQ. V gave up 4 bases and J gave up 8 bases; unmatched junction bases: 5. The CDR3 is 13 amino acids. CDR3 region: CASSSRLAYEQFF. The CDR3 coding sequence is TGTGCCAGCAGCTCCAGACTAGCCTATGAGCAGTTCTTC.

The genes are TRBV28 and TRBJ1-2; 7 nucleotides match TRBD1. Germline V gene data show CDR1 as MDHEN and CDR2 as SYDVKM. CDR3 length equals 16 residues. Trimming took 7 bases from V and 8 from J; bases not matched to a gene: 19. This CDR3 is CASNRGVGDRVRGYTF. The CDR3 DNA follows: TGTGCCAGCAATAGGGGGGTCGGAGACAGGGTTCGCGGCTACACCTTC.

V gene TRBV15 combines with J gene TRBJ1-2; a possible D gene is TRBD1 (5 bases). This CDR3 has 15 residues. CDR1 and CDR2 from the germline V gene are LNHNV and YYDKDF (reference sequence). V was trimmed by 0 bases and J by 8 bases, leaving 16 bases between them. For the CDR3, the DNA is TGTGCCACCAGCAGAGATAAGGGGCCGGTAATCGGCTACACCTTC. Translated, it gives CATSRDKGPVIGYTF.

This sequence joins TRBV7-8 and TRBJ1-2; D gene uncertain. CDR3 length: 15 residues. CDR1 is SGHVS, CDR2 FQNEAQ, per germline. With 5 bases removed from V and 8 bases from J, the gap between germline ends came to 21 bases. CDR3 sequence: CASSPQRGGPLGYTF. CDR3 DNA: TGTGCCAGCAGCCCCCAACGGGGAGGGCCCCTAGGCTACACCTTC.

V usage is TRBV7-9 and J usage is TRBJ1-6; weak D call: TRBD1 (5 bases). Germline values: CDR1 SEHNR, CDR2 FQNEAQ (reference sequence). The V end lost 1 base, the J end lost 6 bases, and 7 bases lay between the germline ends. This CDR3 has 14 residues. CDR3 bases: TGTGCCAGCAGCTTAGGCGGGGGTAATTCACCCCTCCACTTT. It encodes CASSLGGGNSPLHF.

The table lists this clone with a few counts. This rearrangement joins TRBV9 to TRBJ2-1, with 11 positions matching TRBD2. Germline CDR1 SGDLS, CDR2 YYNGEE. J lost 7 bases, V lost 0 bases, and 3 bases had no gene match. This CDR3 region has 15 residues. CDR3 protein: CASSVASGGWNEQFF. In nucleotides, the CDR3 is TGTGCCAGCAGCGTAGCTAGCGGGGGGTGGAATGAGCAGTTCTTC. The full variable domain, in which reference TRBV9 and TRBJ2-1 provide the parts outside the CDR3, is DSGVTQTPKHLITATGQRVTLRCSPRSGDLSVYWYQQSLDQGLQFLIQYYNGEERAKGNILERFSAQQFPDLHSELNLSSLELGDSALYFCASSVASGGWNEQFFGPGTRLTVL.

V is TRBV6-5 and J is TRBJ1-2, with D uncertain. Deletions cut 2 bases from V and 5 bases from J, with 9 bases between. This CDR3 region has 13 residues. From germline, CDR1 is MNHEY and CDR2 SVGAGI. The CDR3: CASSYEALYGYTF. CDR3 coding DNA: TGTGCCAGCAGTTACGAGGCGCTATATGGCTACACCTTC.

This clone showed up just a few times. The chain recombines TRBV7-2 with TRBJ2-1; no definite D call. CDR1 and CDR2 (germline): SGHTA, FQGNSA. CDR3 length equals 17 residues. With 5 bases removed from V and 4 bases from J, the gap between germline ends came to 21 bases. CDR3 in amino acids: CASSRASYLSLYNEQFF. CDR3 sequence (DNA): TGTGCCAGCAGCAGAGCTTCCTATCTTTCCTTGTACAATGAGCAGTTCTTC.

The V gene is TRBV27, the J gene TRBJ1-1, with 9 bases identical to TRBD1. Germline V lookup: CDR1 MNHEY, CDR2 SMNVEV (reference sequence). Trimming removed 5 bases from V and 6 bases from J; junction bases left unmatched: 7. CDR3 size: 14 residues. The CDR3: CASSLRDRVAEAFF. CDR3 DNA: TGTGCCAGCAGTCTCCGGGACAGGGTTGCTGAAGCTTTCTTT.

The DNA of the CDR3 is TGTGCCAGCAGCTTAGTTAAGGAGGGATATGGCTACACCTTC. This sequence encodes CASSLVKEGYGYTF. The chain employs TRBV7-8 and TRBJ1-2; D ambiguous. Germline CDR1 reads SGHVS; CDR2 reads FQNEAQ. V was pared by 1 base and J by 5 bases, with 11 bases between. The CDR3 is 14 amino acids.

This clone has just one count. The V and J genes are TRBV19 and TRBJ1-2; possibly TRBD1 for D (6 bases). With 11 bases removed from V and 7 bases from J, the gap between germline ends came to 23 bases. Per the germline V gene, CDR1 is LNHDA and CDR2 is SQIVND (reference sequence). This CDR3 comprises 14 residues. CDR3 sequence (DNA): TGTGCCGCGACTTCAGGGGAGGGGAGAGTTGGCTACACCTTC. Translation gives CAATSGEGRVGYTF. Filled out from reference TRBV19 and TRBJ1-2, the complete variable domain reads DGGITQSPKYLFRKEGQNVTLSCEQNLNHDAMYWYRQDPGQGLRLIYYSQIVNDFQKGDIAEGYSVSREKKESFPLTVTSAQKNPTAFYLCAATSGEGRVGYTFGSGTRLTVV.

The CDR3 coding sequence is TGCGCCAGCAGCCAAGCTTGGGAGGGGTCCACTGAAGCTTTCTTT. Translated, it gives CASSQAWEGSTEAFF. The chain links TRBV4-1 to TRBJ1-1, with D maybe TRBD1 (5 bases). CDR1 and CDR2 (germline): MGHRA, YSYEKL. V was cut by 1 base and J by 4 bases, with 13 bases left in between. This CDR3 spans 15 amino acids.

This chain uses TRBV27 with TRBJ1-5, with D maybe TRBD1 (6 bases). In germline, CDR1 is MNHEY, CDR2 SMNVEV (reference sequence). V was clipped by 6 bases and J by 7 bases, with 10 bases between them. This CDR3 spans 12 amino acids. In nucleotides, the CDR3 is TGTGCCAGCAGCAAGGGGGACCAGCCCCAGCATTTT. Translating gives CASSKGDQPQHF.

This clone came up once. The CDR3 is CASSTRTGGGRNTEAFF. The CDR3 DNA reads as TGTGCCAGCAGCACCAGGACAGGGGGGGGAAGGAACACTGAAGCTTTCTTT. The chain has TRBV11-2 and TRBJ1-1; TRBD1 aligns across 10 bases. Trimming removed 5 bases from V and 1 base from J; junction bases left unmatched: 10. This CDR3 is built from 17 residues. Looked up from germline, CDR1 is SGHAT and CDR2 is FQNNGV.

The rearrangement links TRBV7-8 to TRBJ1-5, with a weak D call TRBD1 (5 bases). The CDR3 is 16 residues long. Trimming removed 3 bases at V and 2 bases at J, with 14 bases between. Germline V gives CDR1 SGHVS, CDR2 FQNEAQ. CDR3 coding DNA: TGTGCCAGCAGCTTGGTTGCAGGGCAGGGCAATCAGCCCCAGCATTTT. Protein: CASSLVAGQGNQPQHF.

This sequence joins TRBV28 and TRBJ1-1; the match to TRBD1 covers 10 bases. V lost 3 bases, J lost 11 bases, and 6 bases stayed unmatched. Germline values: CDR1 MDHEN, CDR2 SYDVKM. This CDR3 is 13 amino acids long. The DNA for the CDR3 is TGTGCCAGCAGTTTGGGGACAGGGGTTCTGGCTTTCTTT. Its translation is CASSLGTGVLAFF.

This clone was detected only once. The genes are TRBV29-1 and TRBJ1-2; D is unclear. CDR3 size: 12 residues. The germline V and J ends were trimmed by 0 bases and 4 bases, with 6 bases remaining between them. Per germline, CDR1 SQVTM and CDR2 ANQGSEA. The CDR3 loop reads CSVEEGSYGYTF. In DNA, the CDR3 is TGCAGCGTTGAAGAGGGGAGCTATGGCTACACCTTC.

This clone was seen a handful of times. J is TRBJ1-1 and V is TRBV5-4; TRBD1 matches 9 bases. The CDR3 loop spans 14 amino acids. J lost 5 bases, V lost 5 bases, and 7 bases had no gene match. From germline, CDR1 is SGHNT and CDR2 YYREEE (reference sequence). The CDR3 sequence is CASRNRDRVTEAFF. The CDR3 DNA reads TGTGCCAGCAGGAACCGGGACAGGGTTACTGAAGCTTTCTTT.

The J gene is TRBJ1-1, the V gene TRBV30; 7 bases align to TRBD1. The CDR3 is 14 residues long. V trimming: 2 bases; J trimming: 2 bases; junction bases outside the gene matches: 5. From germline, CDR1 is GTSNPN and CDR2 SVGIG (reference sequence). The DNA for the CDR3 is TGTGCCTGGAGTACCCGGGACAGAAACACTGAAGCTTTCTTT. Its translation: CAWSTRDRNTEAFF.

This chain connects TRBV19 to TRBJ2-7, with 9 bases lining up with TRBD1. V shed 5 bases and J 3 bases; nucleotides not matched to a gene: 8. Germline V gene lookup returns CDR1 LNHDA and CDR2 SQIVND (reference sequence). CDR3 size: 15 residues. The CDR3 DNA follows: TGTGCCAGTAGTCTGGGGGACAGGGCAATCTACGAGCAGTACTTC. Translation: CASSLGDRAIYEQYF.

The chain joins TRBV27 to TRBJ1-1; D may be TRBD1 (6 bases). CDR1 and CDR2 (germline): MNHEY, SMNVEV (reference sequence). The CDR3 is made up of 13 amino acids. V was shortened by 2 bases and J by 5 bases, with 9 bases between the two germline ends. Here the CDR3 DNA reads TGTGCCAGCAGTTTAAACAGGGTTACTGAAGCTTTCTTT. This translates into CASSLNRVTEAFF.

This sequence joins TRBV7-2 and TRBJ1-2, with TRBD1 matching 9 bases. The CDR3 sequence is 13 residues long. Unmatched junction bases numbered 3, after V lost 4 bases and J lost 6 bases. The germline gives CDR1 SGHTA, CDR2 FQGNSA. CDR3 coding DNA: TGTGCCAGCAGCTCACAGGGGGCGCATGGCTACACCTTC. Protein sequence: CASSSQGAHGYTF.

V gene TRBV19 combines with J gene TRBJ1-2; 7 bases line up with TRBD1. The CDR3 is 17 amino acids. The ends lost 5 bases at V and 2 bases at J; junction bases unmatched: 14. Germline CDR1 is LNHDA and CDR2 is SQIVND (reference sequence). As DNA, the CDR3 is TGTGCCAGTAGTTCGCGACGGCTGTTACAGGGGAACTATGGCTACACCTTC. It encodes CASSSRRLLQGNYGYTF.

The V and J genes are TRBV7-9 and TRBJ1-1; the D is unclear. The germline V gene encodes CDR1 SEHNR and CDR2 FQNEAQ (reference sequence). V shed 3 bases and J shed 0 bases, with 8 bases lying between them. This CDR3 has 14 amino acids. The CDR3 sequence is CASSLAGLNTEAFF. CDR3 DNA: TGTGCCAGCAGCTTGGCAGGATTGAACACTGAAGCTTTCTTT.

This clone occurred a few times. CDR3 bases: TGTGCCAGCAGCCGTACGACCTACCTAGGCTCCTATAATTCACCCCTCCACTTT. Protein: CASSRTTYLGSYNSPLHF. The J gene is TRBJ1-6, the V gene TRBV28; D not certain. The germline V gene encodes CDR1 MDHEN and CDR2 SYDVKM. The CDR3 extends over 18 amino acids. Trimming shortened V by 6 bases and J by 0 bases, and 18 bases separated the two germline ends.

This clone was detected once. V is TRBV2 and J is TRBJ1-2; TRBD1 agrees at 7 bases. CDR3 size: 15 residues. CDR1 is SNHLY, CDR2 FYNNEI, per germline. V lost 7 bases, J lost 1 base, and 9 bases stayed unmatched. The CDR3 DNA is TGTGCCAGCAAGGGGACAGCTCTCCTTAACTATGGCTACACCTTC. Its translation: CASKGTALLNYGYTF.

CDR3 nucleotide sequence: TGTGCCAGCAGTATCCCCAGGGGGCAGGATGGCTACACCTTC. Protein sequence: CASSIPRGQDGYTF. The rearrangement uses TRBV28 and TRBJ1-2; 8 bases align to TRBD1. The germline CDR1 and CDR2 sequences are MDHEN and SYDVKM. The CDR3 is made up of 14 amino acids. Trimming removed 5 bases from V and 6 bases from J; junction bases left unmatched: 8.

The CDR3 sequence: CASSPWTGTGETQYF. The CDR3 nucleotides read TGTGCCAGCAGCCCCTGGACGGGAACCGGGGAGACCCAGTACTTC. The V and J genes are TRBV3-1 (or the pseudogene TRBV3-2) and TRBJ2-5; a possible D gene is TRBD2 (5 bases). CDR1 and CDR2 (germline): LGHDT, YNNKEL (reference sequence). The CDR3 loop spans 15 amino acids. Trimming stripped 4 bases from V and 5 bases from J, with 17 bases between.

The rearrangement joins TRBV6-5 to TRBJ1-1; tentatively, D is TRBD1 (6 bases). The CDR3 totals 14 residues. V lost 7 bases to trimming and J lost 4 bases, with 16 bases between them. In germline, CDR1 is MNHEY, CDR2 SVGAGI. The CDR3 bases are TGTGCCAGCAATCCAAGGGGGACACTCACTGAAGCTTTCTTT. It specifies CASNPRGTLTEAFF.

The gene calls are TRBV28 and TRBJ1-2; possible D gene TRBD1, 6 bases. V lost 4 bases and J lost 5, with 14 bases in between. CDR1 is MDHEN and CDR2 is SYDVKM in the germline V gene. CDR3 length: 14 amino acids. In DNA form, the CDR3 reads TGTGCCAGCAGTTCCTCGAAGACAGGATATGGCTACACCTTC. As protein: CASSSSKTGYGYTF.

The chain is built from TRBV28 and TRBJ1-1, with D perhaps TRBD1 (5 bases). The germline gives CDR1 MDHEN, CDR2 SYDVKM. This CDR3 spans 16 amino acids. V was trimmed by 4 bases and J by 5 bases, leaving 20 bases between them. The chain's CDR3 is CASSWTRWNSKTEAFF. CDR3 bases: TGTGCCAGCAGTTGGACACGGTGGAACAGTAAGACTGAAGCTTTCTTT.